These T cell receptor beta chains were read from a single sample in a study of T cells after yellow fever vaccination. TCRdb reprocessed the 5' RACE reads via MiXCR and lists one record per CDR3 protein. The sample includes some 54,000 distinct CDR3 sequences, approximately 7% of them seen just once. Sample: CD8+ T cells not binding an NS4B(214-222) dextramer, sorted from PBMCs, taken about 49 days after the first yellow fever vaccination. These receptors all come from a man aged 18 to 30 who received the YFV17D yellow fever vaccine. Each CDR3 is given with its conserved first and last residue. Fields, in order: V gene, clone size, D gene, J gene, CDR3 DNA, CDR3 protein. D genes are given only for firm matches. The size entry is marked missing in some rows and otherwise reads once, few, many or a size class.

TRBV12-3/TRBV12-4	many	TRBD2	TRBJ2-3	TGTGCCAGCAGTCTGGGGACTAGAGCCGATACGCAGTATTTT	CASSLGTRADTQYF
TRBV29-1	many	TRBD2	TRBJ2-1	TGCAGCGTTGTTGTAGCGGGGGGTTTTAATGAGCAGTTCTTC	CSVVVAGGFNEQFF
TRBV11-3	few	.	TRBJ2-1	TGTGCCAGCAGCCAGGGCGGGGTTGAGCAGTTCTTC	CASSQGGVEQFF
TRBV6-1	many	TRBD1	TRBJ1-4	TGTGCCAGCAGGCCCAGGGACAGAAGTAATGAAAAACTGTTTTTT	CASRPRDRSNEKLFF
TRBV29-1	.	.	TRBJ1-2	TGCAGCGCGGCTGGGTTTAACTATGGCTACACCTTC	CSAAGFNYGYTF
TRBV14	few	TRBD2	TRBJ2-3	TGTGCCAGCAGCCAAGATCATCCTAGCGGGGGTTTGCCAGATACGCAGTATTTT	CASSQDHPSGGLPDTQYF
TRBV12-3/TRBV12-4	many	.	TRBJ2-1	TGTGCCAGCAGTTTCTCTGAGCAGTTCTTC	CASSFSEQFF
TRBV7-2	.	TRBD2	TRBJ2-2	TGTGCCAGCAGCTCAGGGACTAGCGGAGACACCGGGGAGCTGTTTTTT	CASSSGTSGDTGELFF
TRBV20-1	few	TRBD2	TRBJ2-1	TGCAGTGCCTCCCGGACTAGCGGGGGGTTCGGGTCCTACAATGAGCAGTTCTTC	CSASRTSGGFGSYNEQFF
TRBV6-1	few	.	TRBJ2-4	TGTGCCAGCAGTGAAGCGGCGGGATACTTAGCCAAAAACATTCAGTACTTC	CASSEAAGYLAKNIQYF
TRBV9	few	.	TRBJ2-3	TGTGCCAGCAGCGCTGGACCCGCCCCCACAGATACGCAGTATTTT	CASSAGPAPTDTQYF
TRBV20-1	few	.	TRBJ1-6	TGCAGTGCTAGAACGGACAGCTATAATTCACCCCTCCACTTT	CSARTDSYNSPLHF
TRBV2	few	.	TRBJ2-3	TGTGCCAGCAGTGGGGAAAACCGGGCTGCTTCCACTCACACAGATACGCAGTATTTT	CASSGENRAASTHTDTQYF
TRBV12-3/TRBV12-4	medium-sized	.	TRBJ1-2	TGTGCCAGCAGTTTAGCGCTAGGCAGGAGCTATGGCTACACCTTC	CASSLALGRSYGYTF
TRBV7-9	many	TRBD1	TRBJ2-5	TGTGCCAGCAGCCCTTCGGGCACAGGGGGCGAGACCCAGTACTTC	CASSPSGTGGETQYF
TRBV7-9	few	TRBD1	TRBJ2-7	TGTGCCAGCAGCCCAGCGGTCCGGCCAGGGGGCTCGTACGAGCAGTACTTC	CASSPAVRPGGSYEQYF
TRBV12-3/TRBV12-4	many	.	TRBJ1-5	TGTGCCAGCAGTTTGACAGTAAATCAGCCCCAGCATTTT	CASSLTVNQPQHF
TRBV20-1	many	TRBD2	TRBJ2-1	TGCAGTGCTAGGGGGGAAAGGCTAGCGGGGAGCTCCTACAATGAGCAGTTCTTC	CSARGERLAGSSYNEQFF
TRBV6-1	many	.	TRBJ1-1	TGTGCCAGCACCTGGGGGGACCTGAACACTGAAGCTTTCTTT	CASTWGDLNTEAFF
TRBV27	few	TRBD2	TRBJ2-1	TGTGCCAGCAGAACTGCGGGGGTGTCAGATGAGCAGTTCTTC	CASRTAGVSDEQFF
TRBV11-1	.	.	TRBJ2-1	TGTGCCAGCAGCGGAGCAGGAAGCTCCTACAATGAGCAGTTCTTC	CASSGAGSSYNEQFF
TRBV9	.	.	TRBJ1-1	TGTGCCAGCAGCGTAGGGGGCAGGGAGGGATCTGAAGCTTTCTTT	CASSVGGREGSEAFF